Following are 2 T cell receptor beta chains from one sample sequenced in a study of T cells in Graves' hyperthyroidism and ophthalmopathy. The CDR3 regions of TCR beta were amplified from RNA transcripts. The HTBI primer set was used in a first-round RT-PCR of the TCR CDR3. Via MiXCR, TCRdb re-called the multiplex PCR reads, giving one row per CDR3 protein. The data show around 520,000 distinct CDR3 sequences, roughly 14% seen once. The sample comprised blood. Every receptor here comes from a woman younger than 30 with Graves' hyperthyroidism.

This clonotype was seen ten or more times. The rearrangement uses TRBV29-1 and TRBJ2-5, with 8 bases identical to TRBD2. The junction had 6 bases not matched to a gene; V was cut back by 4 bases and J by 2 bases. The CDR3 contains 14 residues. CDR1 is SQVTM and CDR2 is ANQGSEA in the germline V gene. CDR3 sequence (DNA): TGCAGCGTTGCGGGGGGGGGGGCTCAAGAGACCCAGTACTTC. Protein sequence: CSVAGGGAQETQYF.

This clonotype was detected many times. V usage is TRBV28 and J usage is TRBJ2-7, with 9 bases lining up with TRBD1. CDR1 is MDHEN, CDR2 SYDVKM, per germline. CDR3 length: 12 amino acids. Trimming took 8 bases from V and 4 from J; bases not matched to a gene: 3. The CDR3 sequence is CASRQGEYEQYF. The CDR3 DNA reads TGTGCCAGCCGACAGGGGGAGTACGAGCAGTACTTC.